This T cell receptor beta chain was captured in a study of shared clonotypes between healthy human individuals. The authors' processing: Filtering was not the same, since immunoSEQ gave junction-only sequences without quality scores. Measured with immunoSEQ multiplex PCR; TCRdb has only the in-frame clones, and not every one. The V and J calls and clone size are taken from that table; D and trimming were inferred from the DNA. The sample holds roughly 2,500,000 clones; under 95% are singletons and the top ten take about 0.38%. Healthy and HIV-negative, the adult donors had no recent acute infections or vaccinations. In regard to this clone: Other DNA sequences of this sample code for an identical CDR3.

The germline gives CDR1 SEHNR, CDR2 FQNEAQ (reference sequence). CDR3 size: 13 residues. V lost 5 bases, J lost 7 bases, and 14 bases lay in between. The sequence was collected from a young man in good health. Some clones in this sample may be carry-over from other donors' samples. Input material: naive CD4+ T cells from PBMCs. Documented subset: CD45RA+ positively selected. V usage is TRBV7-9 and J usage is TRBJ1-2, with a tentative D call TRBD1 (5 bases). The DNA for the CDR3 is TGTGCCAGCAGCCTCGGGCAGGGCGGTGGCTACACCTTC. Its translation is CASSLGQGGGYTF.